This T cell receptor gamma chain was found in a study of Vδ1+ human thymocytes. Details on this clone: Its matching antigen is unknown.

Extracted RNA was reverse transcribed into cDNA. Multiplex PCR used pooled V-gene forward primers and a constant-region reverse primer to amplify CDR3s. TCRdb reapplied CATT to the multiplex PCR reads. Of about 11,000 gamma-chain clones in the sample, over 40% were seen once. Germline assignment: CDR1 GITISATS and CDR2 ISYDGTV (reference sequence). Germline trimming cut 3 bases from V and 10 bases from J; bases unmatched to any gene: 12. The CDR3 extends over 13 amino acids. General study results and limits: Thymic TRG and TRD repertoires appeared highly polyclonal. Thymic delta-chain repertoires held roughly 20% Vdelta2 sequences and few Vdelta3, despite high sort purity.

After alphabeta T cell depletion, CD3+ Vdelta1+ Vdelta2- thymocytes were sorted. What was sequenced was Vdelta1+ gamma-delta thymocytes from the thymus. As to subset: FACS-sorted CD3+ TCRalphabeta- TCRVdelta1+ TCRVdelta2- thymocytes. The chain uses TRGV9 and TRGJ1 or TRGJ2. The J gene, not given by TCRdb, was assigned here from a germline match of the nucleotide sequence. The clonotype originates from a boy under two years old who had congenital heart surgery. In nucleotides, the CDR3 is TGTGCCTTGTGGGAGCCCACTGGGAAGAAGAAACTCTTT. It translates to CALWEPTGKKKLF.